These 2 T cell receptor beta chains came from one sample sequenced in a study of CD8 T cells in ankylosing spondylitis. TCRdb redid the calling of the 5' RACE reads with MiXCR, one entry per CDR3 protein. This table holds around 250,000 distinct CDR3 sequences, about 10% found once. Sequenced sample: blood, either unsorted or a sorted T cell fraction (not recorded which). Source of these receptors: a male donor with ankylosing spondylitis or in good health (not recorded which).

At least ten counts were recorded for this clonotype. CDR3 sequence (DNA): TGTGCCAGCAGCTTAGAGGGTACCGGGGAGCTGTTTTTT. This codes for CASSLEGTGELFF. This chain joins TRBV13 and TRBJ2-2; no firm D call. Germline V gives CDR1 PRHDT, CDR2 FYEKMQ (reference sequence). V lost 1 base, J lost 5 bases, and 5 bases lay in between. This CDR3 region has 13 residues.

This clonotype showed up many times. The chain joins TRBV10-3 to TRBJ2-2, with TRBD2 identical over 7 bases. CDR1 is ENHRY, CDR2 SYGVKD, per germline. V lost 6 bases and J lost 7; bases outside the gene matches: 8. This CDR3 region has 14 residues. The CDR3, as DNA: TGTGCCATCAGCCAAGCGGGATTCGGCGGGGAGCTGTTTTTT. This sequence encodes CAISQAGFGGELFF.